These 3 T cell receptor beta chains originate from one sample sequenced in a study of cytomegalovirus exposure and HLA in healthy donors. The table came from immunoSEQ multiplex PCR; TCRdb's copy has only in-frame clones and leaves some out. Of more than 150,000 clones in the sample, approximately 90% were seen once. Sequencing was done on a sample of PBMCs. The receptors were sampled from a man younger than 35 in good health and CMV-seronegative.

The V gene is TRBV7-6, the J gene TRBJ1-1; D remains unclear. The V end was cut by 5 bases, the J end by 5 bases, with 15 bases between. Germline CDR1 SGHVS, CDR2 FNYEAQ. The CDR3 totals 14 residues. CDR3 residues: CASSRGPEETEAFF. As DNA, the CDR3 is TGTGCCAGCAGCAGAGGGCCCGAGGAAACTGAAGCTTTCTTT.

The rearrangement uses TRBV4-1 and TRBJ2-7, with 8 bases aligning to TRBD2. This CDR3 has 14 residues. Trimming cost V 0 bases and J 6 bases; bases outside gene matches: 4. Germline assignment: CDR1 MGHRA and CDR2 YSYEKL. The CDR3 region has the DNA TGCGCCAGCAGCCAAGATCGAGCGGGGGCCGAGCAGTACGTC. Translation: CASSQDRAGAEQYV.

CDR3 residues: CASSFEGTGQEKLFF. In DNA form, the CDR3 reads TGTGCCAGCAGCTTCGAAGGGACAGGGCAGGAAAAACTGTTTTTT. The chain employs TRBV5-4 and TRBJ1-4; 9 bases match TRBD1. The CDR3 length is 15 residues. The germline CDR1 and CDR2 sequences are SGHNT and YYREEE (reference sequence). J lost 8 bases, V lost 2 bases, and 7 bases had no gene match.